The entry that follows covers one T cell receptor beta chain sequence. This clone has a single count. Its cognate antigen has yet to be identified. Per-nucleotide qualities are absent, and no much larger clonotype sits a single base away. The immunoSEQ assay at survey resolution was used to sequence TCRbeta rearrangements from genomic DNA. In the paper's pipeline: In the TCR sequencing data, the lowest productive clonotype frequency that could be detected was 2.59 x 10-5. Analyses included only productive TCRbeta rearrangements, meaning complete and in-frame sequences. The clonality of each sample was calculated as Simpson clonality in the immunoSEQ Analyzer version 3.0. Clones were binned by frequency as very rare, small, medium, large (1-20%) or hyperexpanded (>20%). Generation probabilities were estimated with OLGA 1.2.3, V-gene circos plots were generated with VDJtools, specificities were searched for in VDJdb, and CDR3 motifs were identified with GLIPH. As stored in TCRdb, this immuneACCESS dataset retains in-frame rearrangements with V and J assigned. A fraction of the clones does not appear; measured against another copy, unresolved V genes explain less than half of the discrepancy, and the remainder lacks a known reason. The D gene and trimming were derived from the DNA, and the V and J assignments and clone size from that table. This sample comprises 37,000 or so clones, roughly nine tenths of them detected only once. Together, the top ten hold around 3.3% of the sample.

This sample was taken from a study of STAT5B mutations in CD4+ large granular lymphocyte leukemia (dated by TCRdb to 2021 to 2024). Regarding the complete study: Among healthy controls, the CDR3 'QG' motif was associated with a particular HLA allele. The study compared the TCRbeta repertoires of patients with CD4+ T-cell large granular lymphocyte leukemia against the TCRbeta repertoires of healthy blood donors. Flow cytometry performed on FACSCanto II or FACSVerse showed that the purified fractions had more than 95% purity among lymphocytes.

Via the germline V gene (reference sequence), CDR1 is MNHEY and CDR2 SMNVEV. The CDR3 runs 14 amino acids, cysteine and phenylalanine included. Only CDR3 DNA remains: 42 bases, in frame from the first base. V is cut by 5 bases and J by 5 bases, and the space between the germline ends is 16 bases. The healthy controls were some 36 blood donors, and the buffy coats of these donors were supplied by the Finnish Red Cross blood service. All TCR-sequenced material derived from peripheral blood: patient blood samples and healthy donor buffy coats. Peripheral blood mononuclear cells were isolated by Ficoll-Hypaque gradient centrifugation. For the healthy controls, CD4+ cells were obtained from buffy coats by magnetic purification. The Gentra Puregene Cell and Tissue kit was used for genomic DNA extraction, and quantification was performed on a Qubit 2.0 fluorometer. General findings and caveats noted by the study authors: The main leukemic clonotypes were found to be private to each patient, although around 25% of the main leukemic clonotypes were detected at low frequency in the non-leukemic repertoires of other patients. Enrichment of TRBV06-family usage was observed among the top patient clones (8/27) relative to healthy controls (2/35). The data were not HLA-matched, and the higher clonality in CD4+ T-LGLL than in CD8+ T-LGLL could be due to the relatively small sample size. CD4-sorted patient repertoires appeared more clonal than healthy CD4+ repertoires, and this difference persisted after removing the putative leukemic clones.

This receptor was taken from a human donor in good health. Source material: CD4+ T cells from blood buffy coats. The chain is made from TRBV27 and TRBJ2-7; TRBD1 is a possible D gene, resting on 7 matching bases. The CDR3 amino acid sequence is: CASSLTGEVDEQYF. The nucleotide sequence is TGTGCCAGCAGTCTAACAGGGGAGGTCGACGAGCAGTACTTC.